This paragraph reports one T cell receptor beta chain. The data were produced by immunoSEQ multiplex PCR, yet TCRdb's version contains in-frame clones alone and is incomplete. This sample has almost 550,000 clones, with about 84% found just once. This sample is part of a study of shared T cell receptors in the human thymus. This CDR3 is built from 15 residues. Germline assignment: CDR1 MNHEY and CDR2 SMNVEV (reference sequence). V lost 8 bases and J lost 4; bases outside the gene matches: 8. These data are also associated with another study on human thymus T cells. That work contributes: Thymic tissue was derived from resections collected during corrective heart surgery. Gene usage (both V and J) appeared biased in thymic and blood repertoires. Unrelated individuals were reported by related research to share highly overlapping thymic repertoires.

This clonotype was sampled from a boy in the first two years of life with a congenital heart defect. The sequencing input was thymocytes. V usage is TRBV27 and J usage is TRBJ1-3, with 10 bases identical to TRBD1. CDR3 sequence reads: CASRSGTGVGNTIYF. For the CDR3, the DNA is TGTGCCAGCCGTAGCGGGACAGGGGTAGGAAACACCATATATTTT.